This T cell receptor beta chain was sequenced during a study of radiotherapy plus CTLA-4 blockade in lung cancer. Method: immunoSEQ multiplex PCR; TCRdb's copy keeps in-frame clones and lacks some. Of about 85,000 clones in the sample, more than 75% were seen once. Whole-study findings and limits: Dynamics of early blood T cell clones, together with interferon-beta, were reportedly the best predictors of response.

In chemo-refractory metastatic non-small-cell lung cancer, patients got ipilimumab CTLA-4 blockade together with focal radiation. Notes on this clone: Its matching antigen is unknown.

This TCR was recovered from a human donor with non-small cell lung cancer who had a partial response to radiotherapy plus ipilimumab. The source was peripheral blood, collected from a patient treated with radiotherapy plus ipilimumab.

The CDR3: CASSLAPQRAQYF. The CDR3 nucleotides are TGTGCCAGCAGTCTAGCGCCCCAGCGTGCGCAGTATTTT. The J gene is TRBJ2-3, the V gene TRBV7-3; possibly TRBD2 for D (6 bases). Per germline, CDR1 SGHTA and CDR2 FQGTGA. The CDR3 contains 13 residues. The ends were cut back, 6 bases at V and 10 bases at J, with 17 bases in the middle. The full variable domain, rest sourced from reference TRBV7-3 and TRBJ2-3, is GAGVSQTPSNKVTEKGKYVELRCDPISGHTALYWYRQSLGQGPEFLIYFQGTGAADDSGLPNDRFFAVRPEGSVSTLKIQRTERGDSAVYLCASSLAPQRAQYFGPGTRLTVL.